The next 15 T cell receptor beta chains were all read from a single sample in a study of cytomegalovirus exposure and HLA in healthy donors. The primer mix had 60 Vbeta and 13 Jbeta primers. Produced via immunoSEQ multiplex PCR; TCRdb's table is partial and in-frame only. The sample holds about 170,000 clones; about 69% are singletons and the top ten take less than 2.5%. Source material: PBMCs. Source of these receptors: a human donor in good health.

The V gene is TRBV5-4, the J gene TRBJ2-5; perhaps TRBD2 as D (6 bases). The CDR3 runs 16 residues. V was shortened by 1 base and J by 1 base, with 14 bases between the two germline ends. Germline V gene data show CDR1 as SGHNT and CDR2 as YYREEE (reference sequence). Here the CDR3 reads CASSLTGRGTQETQYF. The CDR3 nucleotides read TGTGCCAGCAGCTTGACAGGTCGCGGGACCCAAGAGACCCAGTACTTC.

This rearrangement joins TRBV19 to TRBJ1-2; 9 nucleotides match TRBD1. The V and J ends lost 6 bases and 2 bases, in that order; junction bases with no gene match: 19. Germline V CDR1 and CDR2: LNHDA, SQIVND (reference sequence). This CDR3 has 19 amino acids. Written as DNA, the CDR3 is TGTGCCAGTAGGGGTAAAGTATCGGAAACAGGGGGCCCAAACTATGGCTACACCTTC. It translates to CASRGKVSETGGPNYGYTF.

The chain is built from TRBV7-6 and TRBJ1-6; D is possibly TRBD1 (6 bases). This CDR3 spans 16 amino acids. The ends were cut back, 1 base at V and 9 bases at J, with 16 bases in the middle. The germline V gene has CDR1 SGHVS and CDR2 FNYEAQ. The CDR3 nucleotides are TGTGCCAGCAGCTTAGGAGGGGGACAAGGCCGTTCACCCCTCCACTTT. This encodes CASSLGGGQGRSPLHF.

V gene TRBV9 combines with J gene TRBJ1-2; D unclear. V lost 0 bases and J lost 7, with 16 bases in between. This CDR3 is built from 15 residues. Germline CDR1 is SGDLS and CDR2 is YYNGEE. The CDR3 protein is CASSVDKGVAGGYTF. In nucleotides, the CDR3 is TGTGCCAGCAGCGTAGACAAGGGAGTCGCAGGTGGCTACACCTTC.

This clone has only one observation. The rearrangement links TRBV7-2 to TRBJ2-3; 9 bases align to TRBD2. The CDR3 length is 14 residues. Germline lookup yields CDR1 SGHTA and CDR2 FQGNSA. V shed 2 bases and J 6 bases; nucleotides not matched to a gene: 3. In DNA, the CDR3 is TGTGCCAGCAGCTTATTCGCGGGGGGGGATACGCAGTATTTT. The encoded protein is CASSLFAGGDTQYF. Full variable domain (rest looked up from reference TRBV7-2 and TRBJ2-3): GAGVSQSPSNKVTEKGKDVELRCDPISGHTALYWYRQSLGQGLEFLIYFQGNSAPDKSGLPSDRFSAERTGGSVSTLTIQRTQQEDSAVYLCASSLFAGGDTQYFGPGTRLTVL.

Turning to this clone: Other DNA sequences in this sample translate to the same CDR3. This chain links TRBV29-1 with TRBJ1-2, with D possibly TRBD1 on 5 matching bases. Germline V gene lookup returns CDR1 SQVTM and CDR2 ANQGSEA. V was shortened by 6 bases and J by 4 bases, with 12 bases between the two germline ends. The CDR3 spans 12 residues. The CDR3 reads CSVQEGRYGYTF. CDR3 DNA sequence: TGCAGCGTGCAGGAGGGGCGCTATGGCTACACCTTC. The entire variable domain, with the rest obtained from reference TRBV29-1 and TRBJ1-2, is as follows: SAVISQKPSRDICQRGTSLTIQCQVDSQVTMMFWYRQQPGQSLTLIATANQGSEATYESGFVIDKFPISRPNLTFSTLTVSNMSPEDSSIYLCSVQEGRYGYTFGSGTRLTVV.

This sequence joins TRBV7-2 and TRBJ1-5; D is perhaps TRBD1 (6 bases). The germline CDR1 and CDR2 sequences are SGHTA and FQGNSA. This CDR3 is 15 amino acids long. The V end lost 1 base, the J end lost 1 base, and 8 bases lay between the germline ends. CDR3 loop: CASSLGGRSNQPQHF. Here the CDR3 DNA reads TGTGCCAGCAGCTTAGGGGGGCGAAGCAATCAGCCCCAGCATTTT.

The table lists this clone with a few counts. The J gene is TRBJ2-2, the V gene TRBV7-9, with TRBD2 matching over 7 bases. Losses at the gene ends were 3 bases for V and 3 bases for J; bases not matched to a gene: 1. Germline loops: CDR1 SEHNR, CDR2 FQNEAQ (reference sequence). There are 14 residues in the CDR3. In DNA, the CDR3 is TGTGCCAGCAGCTTTGGGGGGGACACCGGGGAGCTGTTTTTT. Protein sequence: CASSFGGDTGELFF. Full variable domain (rest looked up from reference TRBV7-9 and TRBJ2-2): DTGVSQNPRHKITKRGQNVTFRCDPISEHNRLYWYRQTLGQGPEFLTYFQNEAQLEKSRLLSDRFSAERPKGSFSTLEIQRTEQGDSAMYLCASSFGGDTGELFFGEGSRLTVL.

This rearrangement joins TRBV10-3 to TRBJ1-4, with D unresolved. V gave up 3 bases and J gave up 1 base, with 9 bases separating them. CDR3 length equals 15 residues. CDR1 is ENHRY, CDR2 SYGVKD, per germline. DNA for the CDR3: TGTGCCATCAGTGATGGGAGCAGAACTAATGAAAAACTGTTTTTT. It translates to CAISDGSRTNEKLFF.

This clone has more than one count but fewer than ten. V and J are TRBV5-6 and TRBJ1-3, with D perhaps TRBD1 (5 bases). From germline, CDR1 is SGHDT and CDR2 YYEEEE. The CDR3 runs to 13 residues. Trimming took off 3 bases at V and 6 bases at J, with 10 bases between the two ends. The CDR3 region is CASSYRQINTIYF. As DNA, the CDR3 is TGTGCCAGCAGCTATAGACAGATAAACACCATATATTTT. Together with reference TRBV5-6 and TRBJ1-3, the CDR3 gives the full variable domain: DAGVTQSPTHLIKTRGQQVTLRCSPKSGHDTVSWYQQALGQGPQFIFQYYEEEERQRGNFPDRFSGHQFPNYSSELNVNALLLGDSALYLCASSYRQINTIYFGEGSWLTVV.

This chain links TRBV16 with TRBJ2-5; 7 nucleotides align to TRBD1. The ends lost 0 bases at V and 1 base at J; junction bases unmatched: 2. The CDR3 length is 15 residues. Germline loops: CDR1 KGHSY, CDR2 FQNENV. The CDR3: CASSQSGTVQETQYF. CDR3 sequence (DNA): TGTGCCAGCAGCCAATCGGGGACAGTCCAAGAGACCCAGTACTTC.

V usage is TRBV5-6 and J usage is TRBJ1-6, with 8 positions matching TRBD1. Per the germline V gene, CDR1 is SGHDT and CDR2 is YYEEEE. The length of the CDR3 is 16 residues. The ends lost 0 bases at V and 5 bases at J; junction bases unmatched: 4. CDR3: CASSLAGQANNSPLHF. CDR3 sequence (DNA): TGTGCCAGCAGCTTGGCGGGACAGGCTAATAATTCACCCCTCCACTTT.

This chain connects TRBV7-8 to TRBJ1-5, with D possibly matching TRBD1 (5 bases). Germline CDR1 is SGHVS and CDR2 is FQNEAQ. Between the trimmed V and J ends, which lost 5 bases and 6 bases, there was a span of 17 bases. The CDR3 has 15 amino acids. CDR3 in amino acids: CASSVLTGSRQPQHF. The CDR3 DNA reads TGTGCCAGCAGCGTCCTCACAGGTTCGCGTCAGCCCCAGCATTTT.

Note on this clone: Relative to the germline gene, one junction end is altered; a read error may explain this. V and J are TRBV27 and TRBJ2-7; D ambiguous. Germline V gene sequence: CDR1 MNHEY, CDR2 SMNVEV (reference sequence). The CDR3 totals 14 residues. The CDR3 sequence: CASSLYPPGVEQYF. The CDR3 nucleotides are TGTGCTAGCAGTTTATATCCCCCGGGTGTAGAGCAGTACTTC.

This chain uses TRBV27 with TRBJ2-7, with a possible D match to TRBD1 (6 bases). CDR3 length: 16 residues. V gave up 8 bases and J gave up 2 bases, with 22 bases separating them. The germline V gene encodes CDR1 MNHEY and CDR2 SMNVEV (reference sequence). CDR3 loop: CASQVPGQLPPYEQYF. The CDR3 DNA is TGTGCCAGCCAAGTGCCCGGACAGTTACCCCCCTACGAGCAGTACTTC.